The 28 T cell receptor beta chains in this list originate from one sample, sequenced in a study of T cells in Graves' hyperthyroidism and ophthalmopathy. Amplified TCR beta CDR3 regions came from RNA transcripts. Using the HTBI primer set, a first-round RT-PCR was run on the TCR CDR3. TCRdb ran MiXCR on the multiplex PCR reads and lists one entry per CDR3 protein. The table shows hundreds of thousands of distinct CDR3 sequences, with around 15% occurring only once. The sample comprised blood. These receptor sequences come from a woman aged 35 to 49 with Graves' ophthalmopathy.

CDR3 in amino acids: CAWSDKRTSNEKLFF. For the CDR3, the DNA is TGTGCCTGGAGCGATAAACGGACTTCAAATGAAAAACTGTTTTTT. This chain uses TRBV30 with TRBJ1-4; D gene ambiguous. The CDR3 is 15 amino acids. Trimming stripped 3 bases from V and 5 bases from J, with 16 bases between. Germline CDR1 is GTSNPN and CDR2 is SVGIG (reference sequence). The variable domain in full, with the rest retrieved from reference TRBV30 and TRBJ1-4, is SQTIHQWPATLVQPVGSPLSLECTVEGTSNPNLYWYRQAAGRGLQLLFYSVGIGQISSEVPQNLSASRPQDRQFILSSKKLLLSDSGFYLCAWSDKRTSNEKLFFGSGTQLSVL.

The genes are TRBV20-1 and TRBJ1-5; 7 bases are shared with TRBD1. The trim removed 3 bases at V and 6 bases at J, leaving 8 bases unmatched. The CDR3 loop spans 14 amino acids. The germline V gene encodes CDR1 DFQATT and CDR2 SNEGSKA (reference sequence). For the CDR3, the DNA is TGCAGTGCTAGCGGGACAGTGAATAGTCAGCCCCAGCATTTT. Residues: CSASGTVNSQPQHF.

This rearrangement joins TRBV7-9 to TRBJ2-1, with 7 bases fitting TRBD2. CDR3 length: 15 amino acids. Trimming cost V 5 bases and J 5 bases; bases outside gene matches: 9. Germline loops: CDR1 SEHNR, CDR2 FQNEAQ (reference sequence). The CDR3 region is CASSPGGGAHNEQFF. The CDR3 DNA reads as TGTGCCAGCAGCCCGGGGGGAGGGGCCCACAATGAGCAGTTCTTC.

This clonotype was counted ten times or more. The V gene is TRBV2, the J gene TRBJ2-1; D is perhaps TRBD1 or TRBD2 (5 bases each). This CDR3 is built from 14 residues. CDR1 SNHLY and CDR2 FYNNEI come from the germline V gene. The ends were cut back, 8 bases at V and 7 bases at J, with 18 bases in the middle. CDR3 in DNA: TGTGCCAGCCCGGGACCCCACTCAGGGAATGAGCAGTTCTTC. This codes for CASPGPHSGNEQFF. Using reference TRBV2 and TRBJ2-1 for the parts outside the CDR3, the full variable domain is EPEVTQTPSHQVTQMGQEVILRCVPISNHLYFYWYRQILGQKVEFLVSFYNNEISEKSEIFDDQFSVERPDGSNFTLKIRSTKLEDSAMYFCASPGPHSGNEQFFGPGTRLTVL.

The V and J genes are TRBV9 and TRBJ2-2, with no clear D. The length of the CDR3 is 16 residues. From germline, CDR1 is SGDLS and CDR2 YYNGEE. V lost 4 bases and J lost 4, with 17 bases in between. This CDR3 reads CASSISPEAVTGELFF. The CDR3 bases are TGTGCCAGCAGCATAAGCCCAGAGGCGGTCACCGGGGAGCTGTTTTTT.

The sample holds a few counts of this clonotype. The CDR3, as DNA: TGCGCCAGCAGCCAAGATGAGGGCGTAGCGGGGAACTACGAGCAGTACTTC. Protein: CASSQDEGVAGNYEQYF. The chain joins TRBV4-1 to TRBJ2-7; 8 nucleotides agree with TRBD2. This CDR3 comprises 17 residues. V dropped 0 bases and J dropped 3; count of bases not matched to a gene: 10. Per germline, CDR1 MGHRA and CDR2 YSYEKL.

The genes are TRBV29-1 and TRBJ2-7; no reliable D call. Trimming stripped 0 bases from V and 3 bases from J, with 3 bases between. This CDR3 contains 11 residues. CDR1 and CDR2 from the germline V gene are SQVTM and ANQGSEA. The chain's CDR3 is CSVEEYYEQYF. The DNA for the CDR3 is TGCAGCGTTGAAGAATACTACGAGCAGTACTTC.

This clonotype was observed at least ten times. Sequence at one end of the junction differs from germline and may be a read error. J is TRBJ1-1 and V is TRBV20-1; no definite D call. The CDR3 has 10 residues. Germline CDR1 DFQATT, CDR2 SNEGSKA (reference sequence). The chain's CDR3 is CSAGNAEAFF. For the CDR3, the DNA is TGCAGTGCGGGGAACGCTGAAGCTTTCTTT.

This clonotype has a count of ten or more. CDR3 sequence reads: CASSERQGSNEQFF. CDR3 DNA: TGTGCCAGCAGTGAGCGACAGGGGTCAAATGAGCAGTTCTTC. The rearrangement joins TRBV12-3 or TRBV12-4 to TRBJ2-1; 8 positions match TRBD1. Losses at the gene ends were 5 bases for V and 7 bases for J; bases not matched to a gene: 7. The CDR3 length is 14 residues.

This clonotype was picked up a small number of times. The chain employs TRBV5-1 and TRBJ1-6, with TRBD1 as a possible D gene (5 bases). Germline-derived CDR1 and CDR2 are SGHRS and YFSETQ. The CDR3 sequence is 16 residues long. The V end lost 0 bases, the J end lost 9 bases, and 16 bases lay between the germline ends. The CDR3, as DNA: TGCGCCAGCAGCTTGGAAGGGGCGAACATGGGTTCACCCCTCCACTTT. Translating it yields CASSLEGANMGSPLHF.

The genes are TRBV11-2 and TRBJ2-7; D gene ambiguous. Germline V gives CDR1 SGHAT, CDR2 FQNNGV. The V end was cut by 5 bases, the J end by 4 bases, with 24 bases between. This CDR3 region has 17 residues. The chain's CDR3 is CASSPPPPSRPPYEQYF. CDR3 in DNA: TGTGCCAGCAGCCCACCCCCGCCGAGTAGACCCCCTTACGAGCAGTACTTC.

This clonotype was recorded a few times. The V call is TRBV11-1, the J call TRBJ2-3, with a tentative D call TRBD1 (5 bases). The germline V and J ends were trimmed by 8 bases and 0 bases, with 24 bases remaining between them. CDR3 length equals 18 residues. In germline, CDR1 is SGHAT, CDR2 FQDESV (reference sequence). The DNA of the CDR3 is TGTGCCAGCTCACCACAGGCGGTGATGAGGTCTAGCACAGATACGCAGTATTTT. Translated, it gives CASSPQAVMRSSTDTQYF.

Many counts were recorded for this clonotype. This rearrangement joins TRBV28 to TRBJ2-5; D unresolved. V was trimmed by 6 bases and J by 2 bases, leaving 13 bases between them. From germline, CDR1 is MDHEN and CDR2 SYDVKM. The CDR3 is 14 amino acids. The CDR3: CASSPHRLQETQYF. The CDR3 coding sequence is TGTGCCAGCAGCCCTCACAGACTGCAAGAGACCCAGTACTTC.

As for this clonotype: At one boundary the junction diverges from the germline segment, which might be a read error. The chain combines TRBV5-1 with TRBJ2-1, with 9 bases identical to TRBD2. CDR1 and CDR2 (germline): SGHRS, YFSETQ. The CDR3 contains 15 residues. For the CDR3, the DNA is TGCGCCAGCAGCGCGGGGGGCGGGAGGGACAATGAGCGGTTCTTC. Protein sequence: CASSAGGGRDNERFF.

The chain combines TRBV5-1 with TRBJ2-3; 10 nucleotides agree with TRBD1. The CDR3 contains 16 residues. Germline-derived CDR1 and CDR2 are SGHRS and YFSETQ. Trimming removed 3 bases from V and 4 bases from J; junction bases left unmatched: 8. The chain's CDR3 is CASSSPGQGSPDTQYF. As DNA, the CDR3 is TGCGCCAGCAGCTCTCCGGGACAGGGGAGCCCAGATACGCAGTATTTT.

This clonotype was found many times. The chain joins TRBV20-1 to TRBJ2-5, with D possibly being TRBD1 or TRBD2 (5 bases each). The CDR3 has 14 residues. Germline values: CDR1 DFQATT, CDR2 SNEGSKA (reference sequence). The V end was cut by 0 bases, the J end by 5 bases, with 13 bases between. The CDR3 DNA is TGCAGTGCTAGAGATCCCTACGGGACGGAGACCCAGTACTTC. Amino acids: CSARDPYGTETQYF.

This clonotype occurred many times. V and J are TRBV7-2 and TRBJ2-1; D not resolved. Trimming left V 8 bases short and J 4 bases short, with 18 bases between. CDR3 length equals 15 residues. The germline V gene has CDR1 SGHTA and CDR2 FQGNSA. Here the CDR3 DNA reads TGTGCCAGCGCAACCGTTTCAGCCCAGTACAATGAGCAGTTCTTC. Residues: CASATVSAQYNEQFF. Full variable domain (remainder filled in from reference TRBV7-2 and TRBJ2-1): GAGVSQSPSNKVTEKGKDVELRCDPISGHTALYWYRQSLGQGLEFLIYFQGNSAPDKSGLPSDRFSAERTGGSVSTLTIQRTQQEDSAVYLCASATVSAQYNEQFFGPGTRLTVL.

This clonotype was seen many times. J is TRBJ1-1 and V is TRBV7-9, with a tentative D call TRBD1 (6 bases). V lost 4 bases, J lost 0 bases, and 12 bases lay in between. CDR1 and CDR2 from the germline V gene are SEHNR and FQNEAQ (reference sequence). The CDR3 totals 15 residues. The CDR3, as DNA: TGTGCCAGCAGCTATCCCCCAGGGGTGAACACTGAAGCTTTCTTT. Protein sequence: CASSYPPGVNTEAFF. The full variable domain, in which reference TRBV7-9 and TRBJ1-1 provide the parts outside the CDR3, is DTGVSQNPRHKITKRGQNVTFRCDPISEHNRLYWYRQTLGQGPEFLTYFQNEAQLEKSRLLSDRFSAERPKGSFSTLEIQRTEQGDSAMYLCASSYPPGVNTEAFFGQGTRLTVV.

This clonotype was seen repeatedly, ten times or more. CDR3 sequence: CASSQEYRDNEQFF. The CDR3 DNA sequence: TGTGCCAGCAGCCAAGAGTACAGAGACAATGAGCAGTTCTTC. The chain has TRBV3-1 and TRBJ2-1; no clear D. Germline CDR1 and CDR2: LGHDT and YNNKEL (reference sequence). The V gene lost 0 bases and the J gene lost 5 bases, with 8 bases spanning the gap. This CDR3 has 14 amino acids.

The J gene is TRBJ1-6, the V gene TRBV6-2 or TRBV6-3; D might be TRBD1 (5 bases). The V end was cut by 9 bases, the J end by 5 bases, with 26 bases between. Per germline, CDR1 MNHEY and CDR2 SVGEGT. This CDR3 is 18 amino acids long. CDR3 DNA sequence: TGTGCCAGTTCACCAAAACAGCAGACAGATTACGATAATTCACCCCTCCACTTT. Its translation: CASSPKQQTDYDNSPLHF.

A remark on this clonotype: A single base separates this from a much larger clone, so it may be a read error. This sequence joins TRBV28 and TRBJ2-7; 8 bases map to TRBD1. Germline V gene sequence: CDR1 MDHEN, CDR2 SYDVKM. With 3 bases clipped from V and 3 bases from J, the junction kept 1 base outside the gene matches. The CDR3 contains 13 residues. CDR3 residues: CASSFTGGYEQYF. CDR3 sequence (DNA): TGTGCCAGCAGTTTTACAGGGGGCTACGAGCAGTACTTC.

In this sample, this clonotype turned up many times. The chain is built from TRBV27 and TRBJ2-5, with D perhaps matching TRBD1 (6 bases). Germline assignment: CDR1 MNHEY and CDR2 SMNVEV (reference sequence). Trimming shortened V by 5 bases and J by 3 bases, and 37 bases separated the two germline ends. The CDR3 consists of 22 residues. The DNA of the CDR3 is TGTGCCAGCAGTATCTGCCCTTGGGGGCCCGCCGGTCAAAACGGAAAAAAAGAGACCCAGTACTTC. Translated: CASSICPWGPAGQNGKKETQYF.

Regarding this clonotype: A read error is possible here, since a much larger clone lies one base away. The gene calls are TRBV12-3 or TRBV12-4 and TRBJ2-2; 7 positions match TRBD1. With 5 bases clipped from V and 3 bases from J, the junction kept 12 bases outside the gene matches. This CDR3 region has 17 residues. As DNA, the CDR3 is TGTGCCAGCAGTGCCGGACAGGAACACCGGGACACCGGGGAGCTGTTTTTT. Translation: CASSAGQEHRDTGELFF.

V usage is TRBV20-1 and J usage is TRBJ2-3, with 14 bases lining up with TRBD2. The CDR3 spans 18 residues. CDR1 DFQATT and CDR2 SNEGSKA come from the germline V gene (reference sequence). J lost 4 bases, V lost 0 bases, and 9 bases had no gene match. The CDR3: CSARDPYPTSGRADTQYF. The CDR3 coding sequence is TGCAGTGCTAGAGATCCCTACCCGACTAGCGGGAGGGCAGATACGCAGTATTTT.

The chain has TRBV6-2 or TRBV6-3 and TRBJ2-2, with a possible D match to TRBD2 (5 bases). This CDR3 has 15 amino acids. V was pared by 10 bases and J by 6 bases, with 21 bases between. Per germline, CDR1 MNHEY and CDR2 SVGEGT. CDR3 DNA: TGTGCCACCATATCTTCCCCGGGAAATCCCGGGGAGCTGTTTTTT. Protein: CATISSPGNPGELFF.

In this sample, this clonotype turned up many times. The chain carries TRBV12-3 or TRBV12-4 and TRBJ2-3, with unresolved D. The CDR3 consists of 12 residues. The V and J ends lost 3 bases and 6 bases respectively, with 7 bases between them. As DNA, the CDR3 is TGTGCCAGCAGTTTCGTGCGGGATACGCAGTATTTT. It encodes CASSFVRDTQYF.

This clonotype occurred a few times. The chain carries TRBV20-1 and TRBJ1-1, with D perhaps matching TRBD1 (6 bases). V was clipped by 0 bases and J by 5 bases, with 13 bases between them. The germline gives CDR1 DFQATT, CDR2 SNEGSKA (reference sequence). The CDR3 consists of 14 residues. CDR3 bases: TGCAGTGCTAGAGATAGTCAAGGGGGTACTGAAGCTTTCTTT. This gives the protein CSARDSQGGTEAFF.

Remarks on this clonotype: The conserved final phenylalanine or tryptophan is absent from the CDR3, which likely points to a read error. The chain is built from TRBV28 and TRBJ1-5, with 10 bases that match TRBD1. Germline CDR1 reads MDHEN; CDR2 reads SYDVKM. J gave up 5 bases and V 7 bases, and 11 bases lay outside the gene matches. The CDR3 has 16 amino acids. The CDR3 here is CASNARDRGVHQPQHL. DNA of the CDR3: TGTGCCAGCAATGCCCGGGACAGGGGTGTACATCAGCCCCAGCATTTG.